This T cell receptor beta chain was sequenced during a study of T cells in Graves' hyperthyroidism and ophthalmopathy. Findings of the study overall: Before onset, ophthalmopathy was predicted by the model a median approximately 6.6 months earlier. Stable hyperthyroidism was separated from ophthalmopathy by a model based on 13 V-J features.

Turning to this clonotype: Its antigen remains unidentified.

No progression to ophthalmopathy during 18 months of follow-up defined stable disease. Amplification of TCR beta CDR3 regions used RNA as the template. Researchers ran a first-round RT-PCR on the TCR CDR3 using the HTBI primer set. TCRdb reprocessed the multiplex PCR reads with MiXCR, giving one entry per CDR3 protein. This sample has more than 500,000 distinct CDR3 sequences; around 15% occur once, and the top ten carry about 15%. This TCR came from a woman in her thirties or forties with Graves' hyperthyroidism. The material sequenced was blood.

The chain's CDR3 is CASSLEETDNYGYTF. Here the CDR3 DNA reads TGCGCCAGCAGCTTGGAAGAGACAGATAACTATGGCTACACCTTC. V gene TRBV5-1 combines with J gene TRBJ1-2, with a weak D call TRBD1 (5 bases). Deletions cut 0 bases from V and 1 base from J, with 10 bases between. Germline V lookup: CDR1 SGHRS, CDR2 YFSETQ. This CDR3 is 15 amino acids long.